The clone carrying this TCR beta chain was picked up one time. There are 14 residues in the CDR3. The ends were cut back, 5 bases at V and 1 base at J, with 9 bases in the middle. In germline, CDR1 is LNHDA, CDR2 SQIVND (reference sequence). The data were obtained in a study of blood T cell repertoires in COVID-19. Study details: Sites in the United States, Italy and Spain provided acute and convalescent COVID-19 samples. Nucleic acid was either cDNA or gDNA, and it came from T cells, B-cell-depleted T cells, or PBMCs.

Patients at the Seattle site were enrolled during active infection and followed longitudinally. Original methodology: Cell counts per sample came from amplifying reference gene primers. Generated by immunoSEQ multiplex PCR, the TCRdb table keeps only in-frame clones and is missing some. Clone size and the V and J calls come from that table; the DNA yielded D and trimming. The data show some 130,000 clones, with roughly 90% seen just once and less than 5% held by the top ten. The clonotype comes from a man aged 60 to 75 with COVID-19, enrolled during active disease. This chain uses TRBV19 with TRBJ1-5; D is possibly TRBD1 (6 bases). Input material: peripheral blood. Here the CDR3 reads CASSPQGSNQPQHF. The CDR3 DNA sequence: TGTGCCAGTAGTCCGCAGGGGAGCAATCAGCCCCAGCATTTT.